The next 19 T cell receptor beta chains were all read from a single sample in a study of T cell responses to AZD1222 COVID-19 vaccine. Assay used: immunoSEQ multiplex PCR; TCRdb lists only in-frame clones, some missing. The sample yields around 87,000 clones, over 75% seen once. The starting material was peripheral blood, obtained 28 days after the second AZD1222 dose. These receptors were collected from an adult who received the AZD1222 COVID-19 vaccine.

The V and J genes are TRBV6-5 and TRBJ2-5; D possibly corresponds to TRBD1 (5 bases). Germline values: CDR1 MNHEY, CDR2 SVGAGI. The CDR3 spans 14 residues. The germline V and J ends were trimmed by 5 bases and 2 bases, with 12 bases remaining between them. The CDR3 loop reads CASSHMTAQETQYF. The CDR3 nucleotides read TGTGCCAGCAGTCATATGACAGCTCAAGAGACCCAGTACTTC.

The chain employs TRBV30 and TRBJ2-7; 7 bases line up with TRBD1. Germline CDR1 GTSNPN, CDR2 SVGIG (reference sequence). The CDR3 sequence is 13 residues long. V trimming: 3 bases; J trimming: 4 bases; junction bases outside the gene matches: 6. CDR3 amino acids: CAWRRDRDYEQYF. The CDR3 DNA sequence: TGTGCCTGGAGGAGGGACAGAGATTACGAGCAGTACTTC.

This rearrangement joins TRBV2 to TRBJ2-7; the match to TRBD1 covers 7 bases. The CDR3 has 15 residues. Per germline, CDR1 SNHLY and CDR2 FYNNEI. The ends lost 5 bases at V and 3 bases at J; junction bases unmatched: 10. Here the CDR3 reads CASSPSWTGVYEQYF. The CDR3 DNA reads TGTGCCAGCAGTCCTTCCTGGACAGGTGTCTACGAGCAGTACTTC.

This chain links TRBV10-2 with TRBJ2-5; 11 nucleotides align to TRBD1. The CDR3 contains 19 residues. Germline V gene data show CDR1 as WSHSY and CDR2 as SAAADI. Trimming took 3 bases from V and 4 from J; bases not matched to a gene: 16. The CDR3, as DNA: TGCGCCAGCAGTGATCTACACACCGAACCGGGACAGGGGGTAGAGACCCAGTACTTC. This encodes CASSDLHTEPGQGVETQYF.

V usage is TRBV5-1 and J usage is TRBJ2-7, with 7 bases matching TRBD1. The CDR3 sequence is 14 residues long. Trimming removed 4 bases from V and 4 bases from J; junction bases left unmatched: 8. Germline loops: CDR1 SGHRS, CDR2 YFSETQ. CDR3 amino acids: CASSLQTGRYEQYF. The CDR3 bases are TGCGCCAGCAGCCTACAGACAGGGCGGTACGAGCAGTACTTC.

The rearrangement joins TRBV10-3 to TRBJ2-4, with 7 nucleotides matching TRBD2. The CDR3 contains 18 residues. Germline-derived CDR1 and CDR2 are ENHRY and SYGVKD. Germline trimming cut 10 bases from V and 0 bases from J; bases unmatched to any gene: 18. CDR3 region: CASSPLLGGRTAKNIQYF. CDR3 nucleotides: TGTGCCAGCTCACCCCTTCTGGGAGGGAGGACAGCCAAAAACATTCAGTACTTC.

This chain uses TRBV6-5 with TRBJ1-6; 9 bases line up with TRBD1. This CDR3 spans 14 amino acids. Germline V CDR1 and CDR2: MNHEY, SVGAGI. V was clipped by 5 bases and J by 10 bases; unmatched bases: 6. The CDR3 DNA reads TGTGCCAGCAGTCAACAGGGGGCTGAGTCACCCCTCCACTTT. This encodes CASSQQGAESPLHF.

This chain connects TRBV30 to TRBJ1-2; 7 positions agree with TRBD1. J was trimmed by 5 bases and V by 3 bases; bases with no gene match: 6. Germline lookup yields CDR1 GTSNPN and CDR2 SVGIG (reference sequence). CDR3 size: 13 residues. CDR3 protein: CAWSPGTAYGYTF. CDR3 nucleotide sequence: TGTGCCTGGAGCCCCGGGACAGCATATGGCTACACCTTC.

The rearrangement uses TRBV10-3 and TRBJ2-7; 8 bases match TRBD2. J gave up 2 bases and V 8 bases, and 5 bases lay outside the gene matches. Per the germline V gene, CDR1 is ENHRY and CDR2 is SYGVKD. CDR3 length: 13 amino acids. The CDR3 DNA is TGTGCCATCCATAGCGGGGTGGCCTACGAGCAGTACTTC. This sequence encodes CAIHSGVAYEQYF.

The V call is TRBV5-1, the J call TRBJ1-5; 7 bases align to TRBD1. The V gene end was trimmed by 7 bases and the J gene end by 2 bases; junction bases not matched to a gene: 3. This CDR3 is 13 amino acids long. CDR1 and CDR2 (germline): SGHRS, YFSETQ. The CDR3 here is CASRQGGNQPQHF. The CDR3, as DNA: TGCGCCAGCCGACAGGGTGGCAATCAGCCCCAGCATTTT.

DNA of the CDR3: TGTGCCAGCAGTCCCCGACGGGTTGGGGATGGCTACACCTTC. Protein product: CASSPRRVGDGYTF. The chain employs TRBV27 and TRBJ1-2; D is ambiguous. The CDR3 is made up of 14 amino acids. Germline-derived CDR1 and CDR2 are MNHEY and SMNVEV (reference sequence). Trimming took 5 bases from V and 6 from J, leaving 16 bases between them.

The J gene is TRBJ1-1, the V gene TRBV12-3 or TRBV12-4, with D perhaps TRBD1 (6 bases). This CDR3 has 13 amino acids. V lost 6 bases to trimming and J lost 3 bases, with 11 bases between them. The CDR3: CASRDYRDTEAFF. The CDR3 bases are TGTGCCAGCAGGGACTACAGGGACACTGAAGCTTTCTTT.

The CDR3 here is CASSRWASGTGSRDTIYF. CDR3 DNA: TGCGCCAGCAGTAGATGGGCTTCCGGGACAGGGAGTCGGGACACCATATATTTT. The chain links TRBV10-2 to TRBJ1-3, with 9 positions matching TRBD1. Germline V lookup: CDR1 WSHSY, CDR2 SAAADI. Trimming removed 5 bases from V and 8 bases from J; junction bases left unmatched: 19. The CDR3 spans 18 residues.

The chain uses TRBV19 and TRBJ1-5, with unresolved D. Trimming left V 5 bases short and J 0 bases short, with 11 bases between. Germline assignment: CDR1 LNHDA and CDR2 SQIVND (reference sequence). The length of the CDR3 is 15 residues. The CDR3, as DNA: TGTGCCAGTAGTGTCTACAAGCATAGCAATCAGCCCCAGCATTTT. Protein: CASSVYKHSNQPQHF. The whole variable domain, remainder taken from reference TRBV19 and TRBJ1-5, is DGGITQSPKYLFRKEGQNVTLSCEQNLNHDAMYWYRQDPGQGLRLIYYSQIVNDFQKGDIAEGYSVSREKKESFPLTVTSAQKNPTAFYLCASSVYKHSNQPQHFGDGTRLSIL.

This chain joins TRBV5-1 and TRBJ2-2; D may be TRBD1 or TRBD2 (5 bases each). V gave up 0 bases and J gave up 0 bases, with 9 bases separating them. CDR3 length: 16 amino acids. The V gene's germline CDR1 is SGHRS and CDR2 YFSETQ. CDR3 in amino acids: CASSLVGTANTGELFF. The CDR3 DNA reads TGCGCCAGCAGCTTGGTCGGGACGGCGAACACCGGGGAGCTGTTTTTT.

The V gene is TRBV5-6, the J gene TRBJ2-7; no reliable D call. Germline V gene lookup returns CDR1 SGHDT and CDR2 YYEEEE. This CDR3 region has 13 residues. V dropped 4 bases and J dropped 3 bases, with 11 bases sitting between them. CDR3 bases: TGTGCCAGCAGCAACTGGGGTTTCTACGAGCAGTACTTC. This codes for CASSNWGFYEQYF.

This clone was seen a single time. This chain connects TRBV2 to TRBJ1-1; 9 bases fit TRBD1. The CDR3 extends over 15 amino acids. Trimming removed 0 bases from V and 3 bases from J; junction bases left unmatched: 2. Germline V gene data show CDR1 as SNHLY and CDR2 as FYNNEI. CDR3 protein: CASSEAGQGYTEAFF. In DNA, the CDR3 is TGTGCCAGCAGTGAAGCGGGACAGGGATACACTGAAGCTTTCTTT. The full variable domain, with the rest looked up from reference TRBV2 and TRBJ1-1, is EPEVTQTPSHQVTQMGQEVILRCVPISNHLYFYWYRQILGQKVEFLVSFYNNEISEKSEIFDDQFSVERPDGSNFTLKIRSTKLEDSAMYFCASSEAGQGYTEAFFGQGTRLTVV.

The chain links TRBV11-3 to TRBJ2-7; TRBD2 is a possible D gene (5 bases). The germline V gene has CDR1 SGHNT and CDR2 YENEEA. The CDR3 covers 15 residues. Trimming left V 1 base short and J 2 bases short, with 12 bases between. In DNA, the CDR3 is TGTGCCAGCAGCTTAGGGTCCGACGGGACCTACGAGCAGTACTTC. Protein sequence: CASSLGSDGTYEQYF.

The rearrangement joins TRBV6-5 to TRBJ1-2; D not certain. CDR3 size: 13 residues. Germline V lookup: CDR1 MNHEY, CDR2 SVGAGI. The V gene lost 6 bases and the J gene lost 4 bases, with 12 bases spanning the gap. This CDR3 is CASRRPGGYGYTF. The DNA for the CDR3 is TGTGCCAGCAGACGCCCCGGTGGCTATGGCTACACCTTC.